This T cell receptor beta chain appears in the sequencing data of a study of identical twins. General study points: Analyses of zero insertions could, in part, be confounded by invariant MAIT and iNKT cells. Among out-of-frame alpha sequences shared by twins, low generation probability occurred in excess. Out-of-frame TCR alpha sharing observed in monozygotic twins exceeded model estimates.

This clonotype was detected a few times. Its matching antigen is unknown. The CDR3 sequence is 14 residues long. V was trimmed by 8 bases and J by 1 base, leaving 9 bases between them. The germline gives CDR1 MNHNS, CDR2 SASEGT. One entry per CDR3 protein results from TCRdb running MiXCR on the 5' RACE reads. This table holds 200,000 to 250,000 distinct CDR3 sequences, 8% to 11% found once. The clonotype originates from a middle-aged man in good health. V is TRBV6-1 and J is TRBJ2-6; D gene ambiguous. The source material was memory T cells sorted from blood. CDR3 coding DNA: TGTGCCAGCCGATGGATATCTGGGGCCAACGTCCTGACTTTC. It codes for CASRWISGANVLTF.